A single sample is the source of the 17 T cell receptor beta chains below, sequenced in a study of cytomegalovirus exposure and HLA in healthy donors. 60 Vbeta and 13 Jbeta primers were used in PCR. Here immunoSEQ multiplex PCR was the method, and the copy in TCRdb shows in-frame clones only, minus some. The sample has some 160,000 clones; roughly 85% are singletons. The sample was PBMCs. All receptors come from a woman aged 40 to 50 in good health and CMV-seronegative.

The chain is built from TRBV4-2 and TRBJ2-3, with 7 bases identical to TRBD2. The ends lost 0 bases at V and 1 base at J; junction bases unmatched: 10. The germline gives CDR1 LGHNA, CDR2 YNFKEQ. The CDR3 is 18 residues long. The CDR3 DNA sequence: TGTGCCAGCAGCCAAGAAAGGTTTGGGGGGGGAGGCACAGATACGCAGTATTTT. Translated: CASSQERFGGGGTDTQYF.

This clone was counted between two and nine times. This rearrangement joins TRBV27 to TRBJ1-4, with D possibly TRBD1 on 6 matching bases. This CDR3 contains 13 residues. Germline CDR1 MNHEY, CDR2 SMNVEV (reference sequence). The V and J ends lost 4 bases and 8 bases respectively, with 11 bases between them. This chain's CDR3 is CASSSGGREKLFF. In nucleotides, the CDR3 is TGTGCCAGCAGTTCCGGGGGGCGGGAAAAACTGTTTTTT.

A remark on this clone: Relative to the germline gene, one junction end is altered; a read error may explain this. The CDR3 protein is CASTLNSGNTGELFF. The CDR3 region has the DNA TGCGCCAGCACCTTGAATTCAGGGAACACCGGGGAGCTGTTTTTT. V and J are TRBV5-1 and TRBJ2-2; D is undetermined. Germline CDR1 reads SGHRS; CDR2 reads YFSETQ. The CDR3 consists of 15 residues.

This clone was counted only a few times. The chain joins TRBV6-1 to TRBJ1-2; 9 bases line up with TRBD1. This CDR3 region has 16 residues. Per the germline V gene, CDR1 is MNHNS and CDR2 is SASEGT. With V trimmed by 3 bases and J by 3 bases, 8 bases remained unmatched. The CDR3 region is CASSDAGTGSYYGYTF. The CDR3 DNA reads as TGTGCCAGCAGTGACGCCGGGACAGGGAGTTACTATGGCTACACCTTC.

J is TRBJ1-1 and V is TRBV6-5; D not certain. The germline gives CDR1 MNHEY, CDR2 SVGAGI. CDR3 size: 12 residues. Trimming pared 7 bases from V and 6 bases from J, leaving 12 bases between. The CDR3 DNA sequence: TGTGCCAGCACTGGCCTCGGAGCTGAAGCTTTCTTT. As protein: CASTGLGAEAFF.

This clone was seen just once. The J gene is TRBJ2-1, the V gene TRBV7-9, with 7 positions matching TRBD2. CDR1 is SEHNR, CDR2 FQNEAQ, per germline (reference sequence). With V trimmed by 6 bases and J by 5 bases, 7 bases remained unmatched. The CDR3 sequence is 14 residues long. The CDR3 DNA is TGTGCCAGCAGTCTTGCGGGAGTGAACAATGAGCAGTTCTTC. This codes for CASSLAGVNNEQFF.

The V call is TRBV5-6, the J call TRBJ2-5, with D perhaps matching TRBD1 (5 bases). Trimming cost V 0 bases and J 0 bases, with 21 bases left between them. The CDR3 covers 19 residues. Germline CDR1 and CDR2: SGHDT and YYEEEE. The CDR3 coding sequence is TGTGCCAGCAGCTTGGTCGGCTATGGGGCACCGCAGTACCAAGAGACCCAGTACTTC. Amino acids: CASSLVGYGAPQYQETQYF. Using reference TRBV5-6 and TRBJ2-5 for the parts outside the CDR3, the full variable domain is DAGVTQSPTHLIKTRGQQVTLRCSPKSGHDTVSWYQQALGQGPQFIFQYYEEEERQRGNFPDRFSGHQFPNYSSELNVNALLLGDSALYLCASSLVGYGAPQYQETQYFGPGTRLLVL.

This sequence joins TRBV5-6 and TRBJ2-1; D might be TRBD1 (7 bases). The CDR3 totals 13 residues. Looked up from germline, CDR1 is SGHDT and CDR2 is YYEEEE. V was cut by 3 bases and J by 6 bases, with 10 bases left in between. The CDR3 nucleotides are TGTGCCAGCAGCTCGGGGGACAGCAATGAGCAGTTCTTC. Protein: CASSSGDSNEQFF.

The genes are TRBV11-1 and TRBJ2-3; a possible D gene is TRBD2 (6 bases). V lost 5 bases to trimming and J lost 5 bases, with 14 bases between them. Germline CDR1 SGHAT, CDR2 FQDESV (reference sequence). There are 14 residues in the CDR3. CDR3 DNA sequence: TGTGCCAGCAGCCTAAAGGAGGGTGAAGATACGCAGTATTTT. This codes for CASSLKEGEDTQYF.

Here the CDR3 reads CASSFVRGRGSTEAFF. The CDR3 DNA reads as TGTGCCAGCAGCTTTGTCCGGGGGCGCGGGAGCACTGAAGCTTTCTTT. The rearrangement joins TRBV5-8 to TRBJ1-1; tentative D call: TRBD1 (6 bases). Germline V lookup: CDR1 SGHTS, CDR2 YDEGEE. The CDR3 loop spans 16 amino acids. Trimming took 2 bases from V and 4 from J, leaving 18 bases between them.

This clone came up a few times. The gene calls are TRBV4-3 and TRBJ2-3; possibly TRBD1 for D (5 bases). Trimming left V 0 bases short and J 11 bases short, with 21 bases between. CDR1 and CDR2 (germline): LGHNA, YSLEER. The CDR3 sequence is 16 residues long. The CDR3 sequence: CASSQDWAGNLGGQYF. Here the CDR3 DNA reads TGCGCCAGCAGCCAAGATTGGGCAGGGAACCTAGGTGGGCAGTATTTT.

This clone was detected only a few times. The rearrangement uses TRBV10-3 and TRBJ1-5; tentatively, D is TRBD1 (6 bases). Trimming cost V 2 bases and J 4 bases, with 9 bases left between them. The CDR3 has 14 amino acids. Germline V gene sequence: CDR1 ENHRY, CDR2 SYGVKD. The CDR3: CAISETTGNQPQHF. The DNA of the CDR3 is TGTGCCATCAGTGAGACGACAGGAAATCAGCCCCAGCATTTT.

The chain has TRBV7-8 and TRBJ2-7, with 7 bases aligning to TRBD1. Germline lookup yields CDR1 SGHVS and CDR2 FQNEAQ. The length of the CDR3 is 14 residues. Losses at the gene ends were 5 bases for V and 0 bases for J; bases not matched to a gene: 4. The CDR3 loop reads CASSARDSSYEQYF. The CDR3 bases are TGTGCCAGCAGCGCCCGGGACAGCTCCTACGAGCAGTACTTC.

The chain recombines TRBV19 with TRBJ2-5; 10 bases align to TRBD1. After removal of 5 bases from V and 2 bases from J, the junction contained 11 bases not matched to a gene. CDR3 length: 17 amino acids. Germline CDR1 and CDR2: LNHDA and SQIVND (reference sequence). The CDR3 nucleotides are TGTGCCAGTAGTTTCTCGACAGGGGGCCTTAGGCAAGAGACCCAGTACTTC. Translating gives CASSFSTGGLRQETQYF.

The rearrangement links TRBV28 to TRBJ2-2, with 9 positions matching TRBD1. From germline, CDR1 is MDHEN and CDR2 SYDVKM. The V gene end was trimmed by 6 bases and the J gene end by 0 bases; junction bases not matched to a gene: 5. CDR3 length: 16 residues. The CDR3, as DNA: TGTGCCAGCAGAGGAACAGGGGGCGCGAACACCGGGGAGCTGTTTTTT. As protein: CASRGTGGANTGELFF.

Regarding this clone: Other DNA sequences from this sample encode an identical CDR3 as well. CDR3 residues: CASSLGGVNTEAFF. As DNA, the CDR3 is TGCGCCAGCAGCTTGGGGGGGGTGAACACTGAAGCTTTCTTT. This chain uses TRBV5-1 with TRBJ1-1, with TRBD1 as a possible D gene (5 bases). From germline, CDR1 is SGHRS and CDR2 YFSETQ. V dropped 0 bases and J dropped 0 bases, with 6 bases sitting between them. The CDR3 is 14 amino acids.

Notes on this clone: It is unclear where the CDR3 begins or ends on the DNA, so no DNA is shown, and the CDR3 is as TCRdb lists it. The CDR3 loop reads CASSVGQGSNYGYPF. The J gene is TRBJ1-2, the V gene TRBV9; the table assigns TRBD1, which was not confirmed against the DNA. With termini counted, the CDR3 has 15 amino acids. Germline CDR1 SGDLS, CDR2 YYNGEE.